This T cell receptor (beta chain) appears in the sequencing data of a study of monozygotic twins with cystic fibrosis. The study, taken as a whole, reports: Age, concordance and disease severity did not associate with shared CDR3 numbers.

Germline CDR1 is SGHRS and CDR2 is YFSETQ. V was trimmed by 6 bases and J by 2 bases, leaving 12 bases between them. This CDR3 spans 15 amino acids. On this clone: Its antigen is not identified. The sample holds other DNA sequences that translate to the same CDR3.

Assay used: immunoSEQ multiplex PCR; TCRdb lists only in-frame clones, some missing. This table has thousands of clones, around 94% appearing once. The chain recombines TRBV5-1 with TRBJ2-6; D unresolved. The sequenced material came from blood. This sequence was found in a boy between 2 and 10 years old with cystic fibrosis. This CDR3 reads CASKVELTGANVLTF. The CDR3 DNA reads TGCGCCAGCAAGGTAGAACTGACTGGGGCCAACGTCCTGACTTTC.